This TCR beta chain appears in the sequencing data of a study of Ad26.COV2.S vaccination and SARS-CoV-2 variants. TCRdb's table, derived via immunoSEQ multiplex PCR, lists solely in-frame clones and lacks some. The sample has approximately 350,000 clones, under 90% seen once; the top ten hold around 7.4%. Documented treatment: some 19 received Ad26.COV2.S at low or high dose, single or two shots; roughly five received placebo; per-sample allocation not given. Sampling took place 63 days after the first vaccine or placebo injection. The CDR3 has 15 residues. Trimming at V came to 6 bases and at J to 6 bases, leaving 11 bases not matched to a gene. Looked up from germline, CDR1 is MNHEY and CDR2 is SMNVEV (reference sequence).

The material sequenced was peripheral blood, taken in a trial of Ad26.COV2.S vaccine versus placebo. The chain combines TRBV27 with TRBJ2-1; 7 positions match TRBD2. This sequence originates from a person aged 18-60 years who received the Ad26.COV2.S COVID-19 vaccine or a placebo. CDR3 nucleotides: TGTGCCAGCAGCCCAGCGGGGAGCACACGCAATGAGCAGTTCTTC. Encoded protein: CASSPAGSTRNEQFF.